Given below is one TCR beta chain in context. The antigen this receptor binds is unknown. This CDR3 fails to terminate in the conserved phenylalanine or tryptophan, so it likely reflects a read error. The receptor library was made with 5' RACE. The sample was run on an Illumina HiSeq 2500. The second PCR ran for roughly 7 to 12 cycles and used a J-beta primer mix along with a sample-barcoded 5' primer. Each TCR beta cDNA molecule received a unique molecular identifier from a template-switch 5' adaptor carrying 12 random nucleotides. Each sample yielded at least 3 million CDR3-containing paired-end reads. First-strand cDNA synthesis was performed from all RNA using the Mint cDNA synthesis kit, with priming by a TRBC-specific oligonucleotide. Following uracil-DNA glycosylase treatment, a first 18-cycle PCR with universal primers M1SS and BC2_uni_R was performed on all cDNA. Concerning the study's data processing: Normalization of each sample was performed by random selection of 1 million high-quality reads, each carrying a distinct molecular identifier. Instead of being binned into consensus sequences, reads with shared molecular identifiers were discarded. MiTCR, run with a Q25 quality threshold and the strictest error-elimination algorithm, handled CDR3 identification, clonotype clustering and error correction. A nonparametric unseen species model with Euler transformation was used to estimate lower-bound total TCR beta diversity. TCRdb itself trimmed the public reads at Q25 with fastp, ran MiXCR and retained productive beta chains. Every entry covers one CDR3 protein and lists the most common genes and DNA from its rows. The V and J calls were determined by TCRdb, not by the authors. The sample data list about 1.1 million distinct CDR3 sequences, and more than 30% of these were observed just once. Of the sample, about an eighth is held by the ten largest clones.

The CDR3 is 14 residues long, ends included. The read is trimmed to its CDR3 DNA, 42 bases read in frame from base 1. In the germline V gene, CDR1 corresponds to MNHEY and CDR2 to SVGEGT. V and J are truncated by 5 bases and 5 bases respectively, leaving an intervening sequence of 14 bases. The donors were 40 or so Caucasian individuals from Russia, aged 6 to 90 years, who were systemically healthy. About 10 milliliters of peripheral blood were collected from each donor into EDTA-treated Vacutainer tubes. Ficoll-Paque density-gradient centrifugation was used to isolate PBMCs, with at least 7 million per sample. Trizol reagent was used to extract total RNA from PBMCs, with at least 5.5 micrograms per sample. For every donor, an aliquot of PBMCs went through flow cytometry to measure the percentages of naive CD45RAhigh/CD27high T cells. These data belong to a study of blood T cells in healthy people across ages (dated by TCRdb to about 2015). Looking at the study overall: Template switching captured roughly one uniquely barcoded TCR beta cDNA molecule per two T cells in model experiments. Age-related changes in TCR beta repertoire diversity were measured in the study by deep sequencing normalized with unique cDNA molecular identifiers. The donors were split into four age groups: young (average around 16 years), middle-aged (roughly 39), aged (approximately 60) and long-lived (roughly 88). To avoid experimental bias, donors of different ages were distributed randomly across sequencing lanes. The study analyzed two additional independent replicas of 1 million unique cDNA reads from the same blood draw for two donors, one aged 18 to 29 and one aged 80 or older. Results the study describes overall, beyond this receptor: A strong correlation was found between observed TCR beta diversity and the percentage of naive T cells measured by flow cytometry. Total diversity estimates from one million sequenced T cells were considered lower bounds and underestimates. The CMV infection status of donors was not known, potentially confounding age-related changes in expanded clonotypes. Bulk unsorted PBMC profiling prevented conclusive comparison of naive and antigen-experienced compartments. Observed TCR beta diversity per million T cells fell roughly linearly with age, and a significant reduction was already apparent by age around 40. Compared with the aged group, more naive CD4+ T cells, fewer expanded clones and increased TCR diversity were shown by the long-lived group, suggesting age selection.

The sequenced sample was blood. The sequence is built from TRBV6-2 or TRBV6-3 and TRBJ2-3, with TRBD2 tentatively as D gene (5 bases match). The receptor was derived from a man aged 18 to 30 in good health. The DNA sequence is TGTGCCAGCAGTACCCCCGGGGTTGGAGATACGCAGTATCTT. The translation is CASSTPGVGDTQYL.